These 7 T cell receptor beta chains share one sample of origin, sequenced in a study of metastatic and nonmetastatic thyroid tumors. Every patient underwent thyroid surgery untreated. MiXCR was used by TCRdb to re-call the PCR reads. The table lists 35,000 to 45,000 clones, about 3.3% of them singletons, with roughly 9.1% in the top ten. Specimen: blood. These receptors were collected from a female donor with papillary thyroid cancer or a benign thyroid nodule (not recorded which). Some clones in this sample may be carry-over from other donors' samples.

This clone has at least ten counts. This chain connects TRBV24-1 to TRBJ2-3; no definite D call. Per the germline V gene, CDR1 is KGHDR and CDR2 is SFDVKD. The germline V and J ends were trimmed by 3 bases and 6 bases, with 6 bases remaining between them. CDR3 length: 12 amino acids. The CDR3 coding sequence is TGTGCCACCAGTGATCCTAATGATACGCAGTATTTT. Residues: CATSDPNDTQYF.

This clone was seen repeatedly, ten times or more. This rearrangement joins TRBV5-1 to TRBJ2-2, with 10 positions matching TRBD1. The CDR3 sequence is 17 residues long. Germline CDR1 reads SGHRS; CDR2 reads YFSETQ. The V gene end was trimmed by 0 bases and the J gene end by 7 bases; junction bases not matched to a gene: 9. CDR3: CASSLVFRTGGIGELFF. CDR3 sequence (DNA): TGCGCCAGCAGCTTGGTGTTTCGGACAGGGGGTATCGGGGAGCTGTTTTTT.

This clone was counted many times. The chain combines TRBV19 with TRBJ2-6; 8 bases align to TRBD1. After removal of 7 bases from V and 3 bases from J, the junction contained 8 bases not matched to a gene. Germline lookup yields CDR1 LNHDA and CDR2 SQIVND (reference sequence). This CDR3 is built from 16 residues. CDR3 amino acids: CASTSRDRFGANVLTF. The CDR3 DNA reads as TGTGCCAGTACCTCCCGGGACAGGTTTGGGGCCAACGTCCTGACTTTC.

There are many counts of this clone. The chain couples TRBV30 to TRBJ1-3; D not resolved. V gave up 0 bases and J gave up 4 bases, with 13 bases separating them. Per germline, CDR1 GTSNPN and CDR2 SVGIG (reference sequence). The CDR3 totals 15 residues. The chain's CDR3 is CAWSVRPRSGNTIYF. DNA for the CDR3: TGTGCCTGGAGTGTAAGGCCCCGGAGCGGAAACACCATATATTTT.

This clone has more than one count but fewer than ten. The rearrangement joins TRBV7-9 to TRBJ2-1, with 13 nucleotides matching TRBD2. Trimming removed 6 bases from V and 1 base from J; junction bases left unmatched: 6. Germline CDR1 reads SEHNR; CDR2 reads FQNEAQ (reference sequence). The CDR3 totals 17 residues. The CDR3 protein is CASRGLAGVKSYNEQFF. The CDR3 DNA sequence: TGTGCCAGCAGAGGACTAGCGGGAGTAAAGTCCTACAATGAGCAGTTCTTC.

This chain links TRBV20-1 with TRBJ2-3, with D possibly called TRBD1 or TRBD2 (5 bases each). The CDR3 covers 15 residues. Germline CDR1 is DFQATT and CDR2 is SNEGSKA (reference sequence). The V end lost 2 bases, the J end lost 6 bases, and 18 bases lay between the germline ends. CDR3: CSARIYGGPADTQYF. CDR3 nucleotides: TGCAGTGCTAGAATTTATGGGGGACCTGCGGATACGCAGTATTTT.

Turning to this clone: The sample has other DNA sequences that encode this CDR3 too. The chain links TRBV27 to TRBJ2-3, with 7 bases that match TRBD2. CDR3 length: 17 amino acids. Germline V gene sequence: CDR1 MNHEY, CDR2 SMNVEV (reference sequence). Germline trimming cut 2 bases from V and 2 bases from J; bases unmatched to any gene: 10. CDR3 sequence (DNA): TGTGCCAGCAGTTTACGCCCGGGAGGACTTTTCACAGATACGCAGTATTTT. Its protein product is CASSLRPGGLFTDTQYF.